These T cell receptor beta chains were read from a single sample in a study of graft-versus-host responses after intestinal transplantation. Clones were read by immunoSEQ multiplex PCR, and TCRdb kept only the in-frame ones, dropping some. The sample holds around 100,000 clones, more than 75% seen once. The antigens for these receptors are not known. Material: unstimulated CD4+ T cells sorted from spleen or lymph node cells, obtained before transplant. These receptors originate from a human donor who was the organ donor for an intestinal transplant. Each CDR3 is given with its conserved first and last residue. A D gene is named only where the DNA matches it firmly. Clone size is stated in some rows and not others, as once, few, many or a class when expanded.

size: few
D: NA
J: TRBJ2-1
V: TRBV5-1
CDR3: CATSVRGGSYNEQFF

size: NA
D: TRBD1
J: TRBJ1-5
V: TRBV9
CDR3: CASSADVTGGILYSSQHF

size: NA
D: NA
J: TRBJ1-1
V: TRBV19
CDR3: CASSPYEAGRAFF

size: NA
D: TRBD2
J: TRBJ2-2
V: TRBV29-1
CDR3: CSVRKTSGAGTGELFF

size: once
D: NA
J: TRBJ2-3
V: TRBV11-2
CDR3: CASSLVRRSPLGTDTQYF

size: NA
D: NA
J: TRBJ1-1
V: TRBV19
CDR3: CASSIDYGRLNTEAFF

size: NA
D: NA
J: TRBJ2-2
V: TRBV6-6
CDR3: CASSPEYASGELFF

size: NA
D: NA
J: TRBJ2-1
V: TRBV7-3
CDR3: CARGRGDTYNEQFF

size: once
D: NA
J: TRBJ1-6
V: TRBV19
CDR3: CASSIGQGNSPLHF

size: NA
D: NA
J: TRBJ2-3
V: TRBV20-1
CDR3: CSVTNADTQYF

size: NA
D: NA
J: TRBJ1-1
V: TRBV7-2
CDR3: CASSLGTGTYTEAFF

size: NA
D: NA
J: TRBJ1-2
V: TRBV18
CDR3: CASSPPQAGVYGYTF

size: NA
D: NA
J: TRBJ1-5
V: TRBV5-8
CDR3: CASGAREVNQPQHF

size: NA
D: NA
J: TRBJ2-5
V: TRBV18
CDR3: CASSPSRAGETQYF

size: medium-sized
D: TRBD1
J: TRBJ1-3
V: TRBV15
CDR3: CATSTGGRSGNTIYF

size: once
D: NA
J: TRBJ2-5
V: TRBV6-5
CDR3: CASTTADRTKGEQYF

size: NA
D: NA
J: TRBJ2-7
V: TRBV19
CDR3: CASKGRAYEQYF

size: NA
D: TRBD2
J: TRBJ2-2
V: TRBV27
CDR3: CASSPGGGRTGELFF

size: NA
D: TRBD2
J: TRBJ2-1
V: TRBV5-6
CDR3: CASSDSLTSGGEDEQFF

size: NA
D: TRBD1
J: TRBJ1-6
V: TRBV28
CDR3: CASSSTNVGGNPYNSPLHF

size: NA
D: NA
J: TRBJ1-1
V: TRBV5-6
CDR3: CASSLTGSRNTEAFF

size: few
D: TRBD2
J: TRBJ2-3
V: TRBV7-2
CDR3: CASSLKPGGDTQYF

size: few
D: NA
J: TRBJ1-4
V: TRBV28
CDR3: CASSLLFSNEKLFF

size: once
D: NA
J: TRBJ1-1
V: TRBV7-9
CDR3: CASSFQGTEAFF

size: NA
D: TRBD1
J: TRBJ1-6
V: TRBV28
CDR3: CASKKEGAYNSPLHF

size: NA
D: NA
J: TRBJ1-6
V: TRBV6-1
CDR3: CASSNGDSYNSPLHF

size: NA
D: NA
J: TRBJ1-1
V: TRBV28
CDR3: CASSSHPQGVIEAFF

size: NA
D: NA
J: TRBJ2-7
V: TRBV18
CDR3: CASSPEPRSSYEQYF

size: once
D: TRBD1
J: TRBJ2-2
V: TRBV10-3
CDR3: CATTTGAIDTGELFF

size: few
D: NA
J: TRBJ1-6
V: TRBV14
CDR3: CASSHRGRLNSPLHF

size: NA
D: TRBD2
J: TRBJ2-2
V: TRBV7-2
CDR3: CASSLTSGGNTGELFF

size: once
D: NA
J: TRBJ1-1
V: TRBV9
CDR3: CASSVTQGQEAFF

size: few
D: NA
J: TRBJ2-2
V: TRBV7-2
CDR3: CASSLDGVAGHAGELFF

size: NA
D: TRBD1
J: TRBJ1-5
V: TRBV2
CDR3: CASSDLGQGSQPQHF

size: NA
D: NA
J: TRBJ2-7
V: TRBV6-5
CDR3: CASGLEGIYEQYF

size: NA
D: TRBD2
J: TRBJ2-1
V: TRBV28
CDR3: CASSLPGSGGNEQFF

size: NA
D: TRBD1
J: TRBJ2-7
V: TRBV4-1
CDR3: CASSHPSGTGGYEQYF

size: NA
D: NA
J: TRBJ2-1
V: TRBV5-1
CDR3: CASSLAGTRYNEQFF